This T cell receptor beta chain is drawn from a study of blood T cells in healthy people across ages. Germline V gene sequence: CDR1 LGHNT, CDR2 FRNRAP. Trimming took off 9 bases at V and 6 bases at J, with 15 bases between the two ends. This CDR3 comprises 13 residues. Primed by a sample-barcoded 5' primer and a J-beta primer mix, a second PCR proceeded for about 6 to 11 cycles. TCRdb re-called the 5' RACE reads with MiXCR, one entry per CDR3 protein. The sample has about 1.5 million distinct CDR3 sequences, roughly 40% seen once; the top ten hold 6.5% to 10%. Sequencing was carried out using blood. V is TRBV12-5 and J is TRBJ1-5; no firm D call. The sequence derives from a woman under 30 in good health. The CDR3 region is CASPKEVGQPQHF. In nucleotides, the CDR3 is TGTGCTAGCCCTAAGGAGGTGGGTCAGCCCCAGCATTTT. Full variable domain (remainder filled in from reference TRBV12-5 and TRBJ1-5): DARVTQTPRHKVTEMGQEVTMRCQPILGHNTVFWYRQTMMQGLELLAYFRNRAPLDDSGMPKDRFSAEMPDATLATLKIQPSEPRDSAVYFCASPKEVGQPQHFGDGTRLSIL.